Sequencing of this T cell receptor (beta chain) was carried out in a study of blood T cell repertoires in COVID-19. Study at large: Material from acute and convalescent COVID-19 was sourced from the United States, Italy and Spain.

As originally analysed: Estimated nucleated cell counts came from reference gene primer amplification. Sequencing was performed with immunoSEQ multiplex PCR; in TCRdb, only in-frame clones are kept and a portion is missing. D and trimming come from the DNA, and the V and J calls and clone size come from that table. The sample records 200,000 to 300,000 clones, roughly 87% being singletons. Germline CDR1 is MNHEY and CDR2 is SMNVEV (reference sequence). With 5 bases clipped from V and 3 bases from J, the junction kept 7 bases outside the gene matches. CDR3 size: 15 residues. The sample consisted of peripheral blood. The chain couples TRBV27 to TRBJ2-7; TRBD2 aligns across 10 bases. The sequence derives from a human donor in a cohort sampled during active COVID-19. CDR3 DNA sequence: TGTGCCAGCAGTCTAACCGGGACTAGCGACTACGAGCAGTACTTC. Translation gives CASSLTGTSDYEQYF.